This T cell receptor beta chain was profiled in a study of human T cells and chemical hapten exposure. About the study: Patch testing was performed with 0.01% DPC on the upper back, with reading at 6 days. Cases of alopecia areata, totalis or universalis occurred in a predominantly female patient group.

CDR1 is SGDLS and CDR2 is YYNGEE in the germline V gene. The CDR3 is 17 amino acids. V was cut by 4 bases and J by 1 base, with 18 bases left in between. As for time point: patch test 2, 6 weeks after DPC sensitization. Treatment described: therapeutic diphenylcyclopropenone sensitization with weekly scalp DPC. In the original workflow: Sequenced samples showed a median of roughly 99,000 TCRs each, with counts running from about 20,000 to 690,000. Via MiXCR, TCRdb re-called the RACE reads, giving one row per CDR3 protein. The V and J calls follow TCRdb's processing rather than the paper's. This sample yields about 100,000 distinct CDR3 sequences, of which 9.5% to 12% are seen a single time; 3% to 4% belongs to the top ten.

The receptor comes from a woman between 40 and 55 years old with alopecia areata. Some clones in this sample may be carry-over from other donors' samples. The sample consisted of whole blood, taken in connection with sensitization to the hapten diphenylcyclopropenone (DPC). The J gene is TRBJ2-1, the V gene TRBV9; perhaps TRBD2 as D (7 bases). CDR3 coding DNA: TGTGCCAGCAGCCTCCGGGGGGCCGGGCGGTCCTACAATGAGCAGTTCTTC. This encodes CASSLRGAGRSYNEQFF.